This TCR beta chain emerged from a study of T cells in Graves' hyperthyroidism and ophthalmopathy. Turning to the study itself: Pretreatment peripheral blood was obtained at initial diagnosis. Study observations and caveats: Before onset, ophthalmopathy was predicted by the model a median around 6.5 months earlier.

The TCR beta CDR3 regions underwent amplification using RNA transcripts as the source. First-round RT-PCR with HTBI primers amplified the TCR CDR3 region. One entry per CDR3 protein results from TCRdb running MiXCR on the multiplex PCR reads. Of about 180,000 distinct CDR3 sequences listed, approximately 15% are singletons. The V end was cut by 9 bases, the J end by 1 base, with 13 bases between. The CDR3 consists of 13 residues. Germline V CDR1 and CDR2: WNHNN, SYGVQD (reference sequence). Only a few counts were recorded for this clonotype. Its antigen is currently unknown. Exclusion criteria comprised uncontrolled infection, other autoimmune disease, pregnancy or lactation.

V gene TRBV10-1 combines with J gene TRBJ2-7; D is possibly TRBD1 or TRBD2 (5 bases each). The sequence was collected from a woman between 50 and 59 years old with Graves' hyperthyroidism. Material for sequencing was blood. CDR3 residues: CARLGEISYEQYF. DNA of the CDR3: TGCGCCAGACTGGGGGAGATATCCTACGAGCAGTACTTC.